This T cell receptor beta chain comes out of a study of T cell repertoires in cytomegalovirus infection (dated by TCRdb to about 2019). Study-level background: Recently identified HLA-C-restricted CMV epitopes, whose presentation resists viral immunomodulation, were targeted by peptide stimulations together with well-studied HLA-B-restricted epitopes. Because public TCR beta signatures pointed to carriage of CMV infection together with the matching HLA type, the HLA type of each donor mattered for the analysis. Findings and caveats that apply to the study as a whole: In the ex vivo response, HLA-C-restricted CMV-specific TCR beta clonotypes were dominant, and in two of eight donors the single most frequent clonotype came from this HLA-C-restricted group. In both this cohort and an independent cohort of 352 donors, the cumulative frequency of public TCR beta family members distinguished carriers of CMV infection plus the relevant HLA type.

This specimen's treatment or condition label, interpreted: in vitro stimulation with specific CMV peptide epitopes to enrich CMV-specific T cells. The sequencing machine was an Illumina HiSeq 1500. Through fastp at Q25 and MiXCR, TCRdb rebuilt clones from the public reads, retaining in-frame beta chains. Entries are consolidated by CDR3 protein sequence, retaining the most common genes and DNA. Counted in this sample were about 740,000 distinct CDR3 sequences; around 32% of them appeared once. Clones ranked in the top ten supply 15% to 20% of the sample. This clonotype was detected ten times or more. Its antigen is unknown. Base qualities are not at hand, and no much larger clone is one base apart. Reading from cysteine to phenylalanine, the CDR3 counts 13 amino acids. Only the CDR3 region is kept as DNA, spanning 39 bases read in frame from base 1. V and J are truncated by 3 bases and 1 base respectively, leaving an intervening sequence of 6 bases.

Sequences were derived from cultured PBMCs, sampled from culture after CMV antigen stimulation. The chain joins TRBV12-3 or TRBV12-4 to TRBJ1-1; too little of a D gene remains to name it. The TCR was taken from a human donor in good health (CMV status not recorded). Some clones in this sample may be carry-over from other donors' samples. Here is the DNA: TGTGCCAGCAGTTTCTGGGGGAACACTGAAGCTTTCTTT. The translation is CASSFWGNTEAFF.